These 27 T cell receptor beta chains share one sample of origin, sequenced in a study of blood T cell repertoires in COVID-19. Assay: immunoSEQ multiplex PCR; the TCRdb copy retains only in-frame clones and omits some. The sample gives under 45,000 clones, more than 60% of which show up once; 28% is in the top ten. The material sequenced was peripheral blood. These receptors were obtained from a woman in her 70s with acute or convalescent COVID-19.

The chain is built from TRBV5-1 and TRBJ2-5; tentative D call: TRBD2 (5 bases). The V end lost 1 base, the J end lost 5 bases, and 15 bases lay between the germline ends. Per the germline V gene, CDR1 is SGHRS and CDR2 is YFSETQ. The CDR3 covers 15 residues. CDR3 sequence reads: CASSLRSGGGETQYF. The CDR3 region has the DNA TGCGCCAGCAGCTTGAGGTCGGGCGGAGGTGAGACCCAGTACTTC.

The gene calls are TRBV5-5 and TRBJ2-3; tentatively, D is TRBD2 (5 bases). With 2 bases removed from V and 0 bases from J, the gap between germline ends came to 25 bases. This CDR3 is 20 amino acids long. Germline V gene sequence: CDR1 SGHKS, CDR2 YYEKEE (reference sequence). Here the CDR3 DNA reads TGTGCCAGCAGCTTCCATGGCATCGGAGCAGCGGATGCTAGCACAGATACGCAGTATTTT. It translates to CASSFHGIGAADASTDTQYF.

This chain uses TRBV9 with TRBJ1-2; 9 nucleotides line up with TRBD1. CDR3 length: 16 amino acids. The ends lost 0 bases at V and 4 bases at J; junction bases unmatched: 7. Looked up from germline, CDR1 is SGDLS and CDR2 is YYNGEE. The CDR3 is CASSVAGQGRPYGYTF. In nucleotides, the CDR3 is TGTGCCAGCAGCGTAGCGGGACAGGGACGGCCCTATGGCTACACCTTC.

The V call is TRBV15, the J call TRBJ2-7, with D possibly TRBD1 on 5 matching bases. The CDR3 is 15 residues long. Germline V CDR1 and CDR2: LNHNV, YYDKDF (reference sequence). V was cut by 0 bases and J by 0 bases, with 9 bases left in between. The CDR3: CATSRDQGFSYEQYF. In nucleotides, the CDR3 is TGTGCCACCAGCAGAGATCAGGGTTTCTCCTACGAGCAGTACTTC.

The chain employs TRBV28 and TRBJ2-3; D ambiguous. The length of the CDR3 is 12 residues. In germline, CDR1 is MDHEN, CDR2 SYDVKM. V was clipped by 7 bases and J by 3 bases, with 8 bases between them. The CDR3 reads CASKLRTDTQYF. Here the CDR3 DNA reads TGTGCCAGCAAACTCAGGACAGATACGCAGTATTTT.

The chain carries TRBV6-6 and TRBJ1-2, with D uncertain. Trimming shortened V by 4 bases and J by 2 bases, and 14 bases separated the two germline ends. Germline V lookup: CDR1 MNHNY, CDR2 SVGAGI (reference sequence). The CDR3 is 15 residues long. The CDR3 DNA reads TGTGCCAGCAGTTCCAGCTCCGACGGGAACTATGGCTACACCTTC. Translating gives CASSSSSDGNYGYTF.

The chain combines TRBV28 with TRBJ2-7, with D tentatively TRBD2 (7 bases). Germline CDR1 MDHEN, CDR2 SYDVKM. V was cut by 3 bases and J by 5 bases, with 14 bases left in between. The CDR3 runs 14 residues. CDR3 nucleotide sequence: TGTGCCAGCAGTTTGCCGCGGGGGCCACACGAGCAGTACTTC. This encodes CASSLPRGPHEQYF.

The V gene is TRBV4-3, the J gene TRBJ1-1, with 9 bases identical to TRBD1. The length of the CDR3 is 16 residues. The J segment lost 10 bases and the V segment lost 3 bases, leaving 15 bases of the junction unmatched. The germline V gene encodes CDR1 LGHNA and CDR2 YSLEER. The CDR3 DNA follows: TGCGCCAGCAGCCACCTTCCGGGACAGGGCCTTGGGGGAGCTTTCTTT. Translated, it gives CASSHLPGQGLGGAFF.

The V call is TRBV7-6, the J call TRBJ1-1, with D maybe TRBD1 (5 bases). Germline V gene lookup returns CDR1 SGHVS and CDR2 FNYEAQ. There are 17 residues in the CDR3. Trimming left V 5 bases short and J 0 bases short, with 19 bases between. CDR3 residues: CASSPLATGLMNTEAFF. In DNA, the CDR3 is TGTGCCAGCAGCCCACTCGCAACAGGATTGATGAACACTGAAGCTTTCTTT.

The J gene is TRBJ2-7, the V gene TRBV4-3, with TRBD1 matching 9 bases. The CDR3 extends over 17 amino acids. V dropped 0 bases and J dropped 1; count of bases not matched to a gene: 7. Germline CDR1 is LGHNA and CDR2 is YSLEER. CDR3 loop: CASSQELGTGFSYEQYF. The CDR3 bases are TGCGCCAGCAGCCAAGAGCTGGGGACAGGGTTTTCCTACGAGCAGTACTTC.

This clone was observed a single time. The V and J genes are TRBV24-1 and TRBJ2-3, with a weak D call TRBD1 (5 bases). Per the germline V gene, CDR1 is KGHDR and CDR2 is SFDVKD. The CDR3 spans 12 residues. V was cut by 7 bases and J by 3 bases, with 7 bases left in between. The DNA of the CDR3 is TGTGCCACCAGGGGGCCAACAGATACGCAGTATTTT. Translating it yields CATRGPTDTQYF.

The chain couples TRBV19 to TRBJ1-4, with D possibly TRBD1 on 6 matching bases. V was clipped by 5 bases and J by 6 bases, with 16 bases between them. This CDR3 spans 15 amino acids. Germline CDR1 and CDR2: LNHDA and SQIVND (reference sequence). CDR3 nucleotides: TGTGCCAGTAGTCCGGGATCAGCAGGGGATGAAAAACTGTTTTTT. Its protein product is CASSPGSAGDEKLFF. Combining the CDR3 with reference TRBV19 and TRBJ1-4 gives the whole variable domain DGGITQSPKYLFRKEGQNVTLSCEQNLNHDAMYWYRQDPGQGLRLIYYSQIVNDFQKGDIAEGYSVSREKKESFPLTVTSAQKNPTAFYLCASSPGSAGDEKLFFGSGTQLSVL.

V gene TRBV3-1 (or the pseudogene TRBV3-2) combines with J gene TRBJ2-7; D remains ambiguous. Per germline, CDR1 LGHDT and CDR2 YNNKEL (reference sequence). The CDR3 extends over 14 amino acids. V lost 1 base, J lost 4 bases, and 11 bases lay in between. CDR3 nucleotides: TGTGCCAGCAGCCAAGGGAGCCCTCCTTACGAGCAGTACTTC. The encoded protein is CASSQGSPPYEQYF.

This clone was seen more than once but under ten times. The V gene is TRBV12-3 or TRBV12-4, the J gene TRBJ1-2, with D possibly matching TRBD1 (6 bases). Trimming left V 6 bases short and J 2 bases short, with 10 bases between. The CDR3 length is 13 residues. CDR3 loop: CASSSDSNYGYTF. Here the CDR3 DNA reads TGTGCCAGCAGCTCGGACAGCAACTATGGCTACACCTTC.

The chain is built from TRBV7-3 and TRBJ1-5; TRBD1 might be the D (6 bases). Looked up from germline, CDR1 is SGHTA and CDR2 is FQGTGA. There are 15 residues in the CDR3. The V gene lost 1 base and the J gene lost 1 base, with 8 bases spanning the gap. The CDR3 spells CASSLRGGSNQPQHF. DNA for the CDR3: TGTGCCAGCAGCTTAAGAGGGGGAAGCAATCAGCCCCAGCATTTT.

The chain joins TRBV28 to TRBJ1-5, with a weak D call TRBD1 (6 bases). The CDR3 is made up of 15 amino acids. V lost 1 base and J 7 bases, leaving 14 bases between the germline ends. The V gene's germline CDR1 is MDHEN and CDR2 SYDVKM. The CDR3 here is CASSLLGGGGQPQHF. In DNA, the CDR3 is TGTGCCAGCAGTTTATTAGGGGGGGGCGGCCAGCCCCAGCATTTT.

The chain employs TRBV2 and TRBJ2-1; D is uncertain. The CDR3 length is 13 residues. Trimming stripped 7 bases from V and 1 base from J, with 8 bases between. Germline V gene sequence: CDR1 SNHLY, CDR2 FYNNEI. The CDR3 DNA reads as TGTGCCAGCACCATCTATTCCTACAATGAGCAGTTCTTC. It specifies CASTIYSYNEQFF.

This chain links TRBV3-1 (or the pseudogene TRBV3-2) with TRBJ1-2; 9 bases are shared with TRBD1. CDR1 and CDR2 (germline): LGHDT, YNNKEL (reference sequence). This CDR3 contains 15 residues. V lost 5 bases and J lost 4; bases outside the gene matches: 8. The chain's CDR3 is CASSTTGGAGYGYTF. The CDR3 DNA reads TGTGCCAGCAGCACAACAGGGGGCGCCGGCTATGGCTACACCTTC.

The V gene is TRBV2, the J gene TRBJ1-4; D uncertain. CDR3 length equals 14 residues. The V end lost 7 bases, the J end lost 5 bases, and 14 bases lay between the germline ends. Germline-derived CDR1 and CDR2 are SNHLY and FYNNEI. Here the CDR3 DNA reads TGTGCCAGCAAAGAGGGCAGGATAAATGAAAAACTGTTTTTT. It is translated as CASKEGRINEKLFF.

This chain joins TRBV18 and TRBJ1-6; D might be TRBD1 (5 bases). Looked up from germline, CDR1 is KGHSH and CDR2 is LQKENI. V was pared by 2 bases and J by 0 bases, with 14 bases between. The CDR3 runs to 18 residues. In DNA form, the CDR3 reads TGTGCCAGCTCACCATCGGGCAGGGCGAGCTCCTATAATTCACCCCTCCACTTT. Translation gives CASSPSGRASSYNSPLHF.

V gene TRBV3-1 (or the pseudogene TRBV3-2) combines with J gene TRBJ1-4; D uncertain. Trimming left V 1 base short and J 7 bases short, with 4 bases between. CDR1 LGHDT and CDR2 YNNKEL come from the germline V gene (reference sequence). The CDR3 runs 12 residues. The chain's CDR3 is CASSQVREKLFF. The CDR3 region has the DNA TGTGCCAGCAGCCAAGTTCGTGAAAAACTGTTTTTT.

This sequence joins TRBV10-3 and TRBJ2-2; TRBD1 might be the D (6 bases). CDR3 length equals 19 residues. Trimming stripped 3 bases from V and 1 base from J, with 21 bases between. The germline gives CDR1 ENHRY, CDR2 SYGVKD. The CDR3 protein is CAISDPEPGQRRNTGELFF. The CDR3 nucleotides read TGTGCCATCAGTGACCCCGAACCCGGACAGAGGCGGAACACCGGGGAGCTGTTTTTT.

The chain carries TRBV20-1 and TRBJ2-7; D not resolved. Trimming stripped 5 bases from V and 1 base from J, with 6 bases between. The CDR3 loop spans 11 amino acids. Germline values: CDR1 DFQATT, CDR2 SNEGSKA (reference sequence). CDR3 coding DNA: TGCAGTGCTGAACAGTCCTACGAGCAGTACTTC. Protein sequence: CSAEQSYEQYF.

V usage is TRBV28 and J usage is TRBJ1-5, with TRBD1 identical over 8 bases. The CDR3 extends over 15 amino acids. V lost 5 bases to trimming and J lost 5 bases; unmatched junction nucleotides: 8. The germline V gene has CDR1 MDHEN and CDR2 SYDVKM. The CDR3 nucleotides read TGTGCCAGCAGTCCCTCAACAGGGGGTCATCAGCCCCAGCATTTT. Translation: CASSPSTGGHQPQHF.

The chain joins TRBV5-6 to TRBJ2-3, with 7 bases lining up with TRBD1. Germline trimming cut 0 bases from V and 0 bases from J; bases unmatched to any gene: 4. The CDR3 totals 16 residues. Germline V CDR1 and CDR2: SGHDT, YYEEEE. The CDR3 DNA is TGTGCCAGCAGCTTGGCCCGGGACAGAAGCACAGATACGCAGTATTTT. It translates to CASSLARDRSTDTQYF.

CDR3 sequence reads: CASSFGVARYEQYF. The CDR3 region has the DNA TGTGCCAGCAGCTTCGGAGTAGCTAGGTACGAGCAGTACTTC. This chain links TRBV5-8 with TRBJ2-7; D not certain. Germline assignment: CDR1 SGHTS and CDR2 YDEGEE. This CDR3 has 14 amino acids. V dropped 2 bases and J dropped 4 bases, with 13 bases sitting between them. Combining the CDR3 with reference TRBV5-8 and TRBJ2-7 gives the whole variable domain EAGVTQSPTHLIKTRGQQATLRCSPISGHTSVYWYQQALGLGLQFLLWYDEGEERNRGNFPPRFSGRQFPNYSSELNVNALELEDSALYLCASSFGVARYEQYFGPGTRLTVT.

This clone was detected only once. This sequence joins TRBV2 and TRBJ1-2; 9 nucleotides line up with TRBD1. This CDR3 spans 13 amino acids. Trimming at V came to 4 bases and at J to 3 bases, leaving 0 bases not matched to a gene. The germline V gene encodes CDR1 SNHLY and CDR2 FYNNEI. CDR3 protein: CASSGDRDYGYTF. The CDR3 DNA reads TGTGCCAGCAGTGGGGACAGGGACTATGGCTACACCTTC.